These 30 T cell receptor beta chains originate from one sample sequenced in a study of cytomegalovirus exposure and HLA in healthy donors. The PCR had 60 Vbeta and 13 Jbeta primers. The assay was immunoSEQ multiplex PCR, and TCRdb's table has in-frame clones only and misses some. The sample has about 270,000 clones, roughly 70% seen once. Sequencing used PBMCs. The receptors shown here come from a female donor in good health and CMV-seronegative.

The rearrangement links TRBV5-1 to TRBJ1-6; no firm D call. The V and J ends lost 0 bases and 7 bases respectively, with 8 bases between them. This CDR3 has 14 residues. Per germline, CDR1 SGHRS and CDR2 YFSETQ. The CDR3 nucleotides are TGCGCCAGCAGCTTGGCAGGAATCAATTCACCCCTCCACTTT. It yields the protein CASSLAGINSPLHF.

J is TRBJ1-4 and V is TRBV27, with D uncertain. The CDR3 runs 13 residues. Germline CDR1 MNHEY, CDR2 SMNVEV (reference sequence). The ends were cut back, 2 bases at V and 5 bases at J, with 6 bases in the middle. In nucleotides, the CDR3 is TGTGCCAGCAGTTTACGGGTGAATGAAAAACTGTTTTTT. It specifies CASSLRVNEKLFF.

The chain uses TRBV5-6 and TRBJ1-3, with TRBD1 identical over 8 bases. Trimming at V came to 0 bases and at J to 0 bases, leaving 11 bases not matched to a gene. CDR3 length: 19 residues. Per germline, CDR1 SGHDT and CDR2 YYEEEE. DNA of the CDR3: TGTGCCAGCAGCTTGGGGCCGGACAGGGACTTTCACTCTGGAAACACCATATATTTT. Translation gives CASSLGPDRDFHSGNTIYF.

This clone was seen a single time. The rearrangement links TRBV10-3 to TRBJ2-7, with D perhaps matching TRBD1 (5 bases). Trimming took off 5 bases at V and 2 bases at J, with 10 bases between the two ends. Germline V gives CDR1 ENHRY, CDR2 SYGVKD. The CDR3 totals 13 residues. The CDR3 bases are TGTGCCATCAGTAACGACAGCCCCTACGAGCAGTACTTC. Amino acids: CAISNDSPYEQYF.

The chain joins TRBV15 to TRBJ2-3, with D tentatively TRBD2 (6 bases). The CDR3 has 16 amino acids. V was trimmed by 3 bases and J by 1 base, leaving 14 bases between them. Germline CDR1 is LNHNV and CDR2 is YYDKDF (reference sequence). CDR3 sequence: CATSSYTGDGTDTQYF. As DNA, the CDR3 is TGTGCCACCAGCAGTTACACGGGAGACGGCACAGATACGCAGTATTTT.

The V gene is TRBV13, the J gene TRBJ2-7; TRBD2 agrees at 13 bases. CDR1 is PRHDT, CDR2 FYEKMQ, per germline (reference sequence). J gave up 2 bases and V 3 bases, and 10 bases lay outside the gene matches. The CDR3 is 18 residues long. CDR3 sequence (DNA): TGTGCCAGCAGCTTGATATCCCGACTAGCGGGAGGCCCCTACGAGCAGTACTTC. This translates into CASSLISRLAGGPYEQYF.

The chain recombines TRBV2 with TRBJ2-2; D call uncertain. V lost 3 bases and J 3 bases, leaving 5 bases between the germline ends. The CDR3 runs 13 residues. Germline V lookup: CDR1 SNHLY, CDR2 FYNNEI. CDR3 amino acids: CASSDDYTGELFF. In DNA, the CDR3 is TGTGCCAGCAGTGACGACTACACCGGGGAGCTGTTTTTT.

This clone was seen a few times. V gene TRBV15 combines with J gene TRBJ1-1; TRBD1 is a possible D gene (5 bases). Germline V gene sequence: CDR1 LNHNV, CDR2 YYDKDF (reference sequence). V lost 2 bases and J 2 bases, leaving 6 bases between the germline ends. The CDR3 contains 13 residues. The CDR3 loop is CATSRQGNTEAFF. The CDR3 nucleotides read TGTGCCACCAGCAGACAGGGAAACACTGAAGCTTTCTTT.

The V call is TRBV7-3, the J call TRBJ2-1; a possible D gene is TRBD2 (5 bases). The CDR3 extends over 13 amino acids. Germline loops: CDR1 SGHTA, CDR2 FQGTGA. Trimming removed 1 base from V and 7 bases from J, with 8 bases in between. This CDR3 reads CASSLILGNEQFF. As DNA, the CDR3 is TGTGCCAGCAGCTTAATACTAGGGAATGAGCAGTTCTTC.

V and J are TRBV6-1 and TRBJ1-5, with TRBD1 as a possible D gene (6 bases). CDR1 is MNHNS and CDR2 is SASEGT in the germline V gene. This CDR3 spans 13 amino acids. Trimming pared 7 bases from V and 7 bases from J, leaving 14 bases between. Here the CDR3 DNA reads TGTGCCAGCAAAGGACAGTTCGGGCAGCCCCAGCATTTT. Its translation: CASKGQFGQPQHF.

This chain links TRBV29-1 with TRBJ2-1, with 11 nucleotides matching TRBD2. Trimming took 8 bases from V and 5 from J; bases not matched to a gene: 8. Germline loops: CDR1 SQVTM, CDR2 ANQGSEA. The length of the CDR3 is 14 residues. The CDR3 DNA reads as TGCAGCTTGGGACTAGCGGCGTCTCACAATGAGCAGTTCTTC. This gives the protein CSLGLAASHNEQFF.

This chain uses TRBV6-6 with TRBJ2-1, with 13 bases lining up with TRBD2. Trimming removed 2 bases from V and 7 bases from J; junction bases left unmatched: 5. The CDR3 extends over 16 amino acids. Germline loops: CDR1 MNHNY, CDR2 SVGAGI (reference sequence). The CDR3 nucleotides read TGTGCCAGCAGTTACGGGACTAGCGGGACCTCGAATGAGCAGTTCTTC. This gives the protein CASSYGTSGTSNEQFF.

Comments on this clone: This same CDR3 is encoded by further DNA sequences in the sample. The chain recombines TRBV27 with TRBJ2-5; 7 bases line up with TRBD2. This CDR3 is 14 amino acids long. The germline CDR1 and CDR2 sequences are MNHEY and SMNVEV (reference sequence). J was trimmed by 5 bases and V by 3 bases; bases with no gene match: 6. The CDR3 reads CASSLLGGRETQYF. CDR3 bases: TGTGCCAGCAGTTTGCTCGGGGGGAGGGAGACCCAGTACTTC.

The chain combines TRBV30 with TRBJ2-3; D not resolved. Trimming shortened V by 0 bases and J by 0 bases, and 10 bases separated the two germline ends. CDR3 length: 15 residues. Germline V gene lookup returns CDR1 GTSNPN and CDR2 SVGIG (reference sequence). The CDR3 DNA is TGTGCCTGGAGTGTGGCTAGTGTTAGCACAGATACGCAGTATTTT. It translates to CAWSVASVSTDTQYF.

This clone was found a few times. This chain joins TRBV15 and TRBJ2-3; 10 nucleotides line up with TRBD2. The V and J ends lost 0 bases and 3 bases, in that order; junction bases with no gene match: 3. The CDR3 is 16 residues long. Germline V gene data show CDR1 as LNHNV and CDR2 as YYDKDF (reference sequence). The CDR3 DNA reads TGTGCCACCAGCAGAGACCTAGCGGGAGTTACAGATACGCAGTATTTT. It encodes CATSRDLAGVTDTQYF.

The chain combines TRBV19 with TRBJ1-5, with 7 bases matching TRBD1. The junction had 13 bases not matched to a gene; V was cut back by 2 bases and J by 0 bases. Per germline, CDR1 LNHDA and CDR2 SQIVND (reference sequence). The CDR3 length is 19 residues. This CDR3 is CASSIRGTVEGYSNQPQHF. CDR3 sequence (DNA): TGTGCCAGTAGTATAAGGGGGACAGTCGAGGGTTATAGCAATCAGCCCCAGCATTTT.

This clone was detected a few times. The genes are TRBV19 and TRBJ2-2, with D perhaps TRBD2 (6 bases). The V and J ends lost 4 bases and 2 bases respectively, with 11 bases between them. This CDR3 has 15 amino acids. Germline values: CDR1 LNHDA, CDR2 SQIVND (reference sequence). CDR3 DNA sequence: TGTGCCAGTAGTACAACCGGGACTAACACCGGGGAGCTGTTTTTT. As protein: CASSTTGTNTGELFF.

This clone turned up a few times. The chain links TRBV28 to TRBJ2-7; 7 bases are a match to TRBD2. The CDR3 totals 14 residues. The V segment lost 8 bases and the J segment 2 bases; nucleotides outside the gene matches: 9. Germline CDR1 reads MDHEN; CDR2 reads SYDVKM. Here the CDR3 DNA reads TGTGCCAGCCTCTCCGGGACTACCGCCTACGAGCAGTACTTC. It specifies CASLSGTTAYEQYF.

This clone appeared a few times. V usage is TRBV5-1 and J usage is TRBJ2-3; 12 nucleotides align to TRBD2. The CDR3 consists of 15 residues. Looked up from germline, CDR1 is SGHRS and CDR2 is YFSETQ. V shed 4 bases and J 4 bases; nucleotides not matched to a gene: 4. CDR3 nucleotide sequence: TGCGCCAGCAGCGCGACTAGCGGGAGCCCAGATACGCAGTATTTT. This encodes CASSATSGSPDTQYF.

This clone was seen a few times. The chain is built from TRBV11-3 and TRBJ2-5; 11 nucleotides line up with TRBD2. CDR3 length: 15 residues. Germline CDR1 SGHNT, CDR2 YENEEA. Trimming removed 0 bases from V and 6 bases from J; junction bases left unmatched: 3. The CDR3 loop reads CASSLDGTSGQTQYF. CDR3 coding DNA: TGTGCCAGCAGCTTAGATGGGACTAGCGGACAGACCCAGTACTTC.

J is TRBJ1-1 and V is TRBV11-2; tentative D call: TRBD1 (5 bases). Germline V lookup: CDR1 SGHAT, CDR2 FQNNGV. Trimming cost V 1 base and J 6 bases, with 12 bases left between them. The CDR3 is 14 residues long. The DNA for the CDR3 is TGTGCCAGCAGCTTAGCCCGCCTGGGGCCTGAAGCTTTCTTT. Its translation: CASSLARLGPEAFF.

The V call is TRBV7-3, the J call TRBJ2-3; D may be TRBD2 (6 bases). This CDR3 comprises 17 residues. Trimming shortened V by 3 bases and J by 2 bases, and 18 bases separated the two germline ends. The germline CDR1 and CDR2 sequences are SGHTA and FQGTGA. The CDR3 loop reads CASSFFAGLPPTDTQYF. CDR3 nucleotide sequence: TGTGCCAGCAGCTTTTTTGCGGGGCTTCCCCCCACAGATACGCAGTATTTT.

This clone occurred a few times. The chain recombines TRBV4-1 with TRBJ1-1; D gene ambiguous. Trimming took off 1 base at V and 9 bases at J, with 9 bases between the two ends. Germline V gene lookup returns CDR1 MGHRA and CDR2 YSYEKL. The CDR3 loop spans 12 amino acids. Written as DNA, the CDR3 is TGCGCCAGCAGCCAAGGCGAGGGTAAAGCTTTCTTT. It translates to CASSQGEGKAFF.

J is TRBJ2-1 and V is TRBV9; D gene uncertain. Trimming stripped 4 bases from V and 10 bases from J, with 9 bases between. Germline CDR1 reads SGDLS; CDR2 reads YYNGEE. CDR3 size: 11 residues. The CDR3 DNA is TGTGCCAGCAGCTTCAGCGAGGAGCAGTTCTTC. Its protein product is CASSFSEEQFF.

Concerning this clone itself: Within the sample, other DNA sequences also encode this same CDR3. The chain carries TRBV19 and TRBJ2-7, with D tentatively TRBD1 (6 bases). V was pared by 0 bases and J by 0 bases, with 9 bases between. This CDR3 comprises 15 residues. Germline V gene sequence: CDR1 LNHDA, CDR2 SQIVND (reference sequence). The CDR3 DNA reads TGTGCCAGTAGTATAGAGGCAGGGGTCTCCTACGAGCAGTACTTC. Amino acid sequence: CASSIEAGVSYEQYF.

J is TRBJ2-2 and V is TRBV11-2; D is perhaps TRBD1 (7 bases). Germline V CDR1 and CDR2: SGHAT, FQNNGV. The V gene lost 4 bases and the J gene lost 6 bases, with 24 bases spanning the gap. The CDR3 runs to 18 residues. The CDR3 DNA is TGTGCCAGCAGCTCCGATTATTCAGGGGGATGGAGGGCCGGGGAGCTGTTTTTT. It is translated as CASSSDYSGGWRAGELFF. Supplemented by reference TRBV11-2 and TRBJ2-2, the full variable domain reads EAGVAQSPRYKIIEKRQSVAFWCNPISGHATLYWYQQILGQGPKLLIQFQNNGVVDDSQLPKDRFSAERLKGVDSTLKIQPAKLEDSAVYLCASSSDYSGGWRAGELFFGEGSRLTVL.

The rearrangement joins TRBV30 to TRBJ2-2; 7 positions match TRBD1. CDR3 size: 15 residues. The V gene's germline CDR1 is GTSNPN and CDR2 SVGIG (reference sequence). V shed 5 bases and J 1 base; nucleotides not matched to a gene: 7. The CDR3 DNA sequence: TGTGCCTGGGACTCCGGGACAGAGAACACCGGGGAGCTGTTTTTT. This gives the protein CAWDSGTENTGELFF.

The V and J genes are TRBV6-6 and TRBJ1-5; TRBD1 is a possible D gene (6 bases). Trimming pared 5 bases from V and 3 bases from J, leaving 11 bases between. Germline V gives CDR1 MNHNY, CDR2 SVGAGI (reference sequence). The CDR3 loop spans 14 amino acids. The CDR3 spells CASSQTGFNQPQHF. CDR3 bases: TGTGCCAGCAGTCAGACAGGATTCAATCAGCCCCAGCATTTT.

The V and J genes are TRBV7-2 and TRBJ2-6; 9 bases match TRBD1. V was pared by 5 bases and J by 0 bases, with 11 bases of the junction left unmatched. CDR1 and CDR2 (germline): SGHTA, FQGNSA. This CDR3 is built from 19 residues. The DNA for the CDR3 is TGTGCCAGCAGCCCAGGACAGGGGAGGGAATTCTCTGGGGCCAACGTCCTGACTTTC. Encoded protein: CASSPGQGREFSGANVLTF.

CDR3 sequence: CASRGGAGYGYTF. The CDR3 DNA follows: TGTGCCAGCAGAGGGGGCGCCGGCTATGGCTACACCTTC. The rearrangement joins TRBV6-1 to TRBJ1-2; 7 bases align to TRBD1. J gave up 4 bases and V 6 bases, and 5 bases lay outside the gene matches. Germline V gene lookup returns CDR1 MNHNS and CDR2 SASEGT. CDR3 length: 13 residues.